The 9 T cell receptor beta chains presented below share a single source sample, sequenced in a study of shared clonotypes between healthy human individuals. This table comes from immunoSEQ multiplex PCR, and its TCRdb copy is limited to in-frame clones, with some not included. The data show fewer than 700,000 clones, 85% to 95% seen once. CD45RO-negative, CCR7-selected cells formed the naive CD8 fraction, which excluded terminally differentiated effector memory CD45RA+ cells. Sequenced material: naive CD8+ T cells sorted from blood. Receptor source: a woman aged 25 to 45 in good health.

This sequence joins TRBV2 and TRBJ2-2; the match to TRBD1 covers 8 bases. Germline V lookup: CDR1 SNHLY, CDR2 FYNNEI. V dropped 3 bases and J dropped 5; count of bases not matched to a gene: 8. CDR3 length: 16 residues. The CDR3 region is CASSDPAGGPTGELFF. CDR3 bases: TGTGCCAGCAGTGATCCGGCAGGGGGCCCAACCGGGGAGCTGTTTTTT.

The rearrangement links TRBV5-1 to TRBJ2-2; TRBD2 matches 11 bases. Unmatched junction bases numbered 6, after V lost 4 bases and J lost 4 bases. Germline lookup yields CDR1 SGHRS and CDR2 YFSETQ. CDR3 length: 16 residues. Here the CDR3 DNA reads TGCGCCAGCAGCCCGAAACTAGCGGGAGTCACCGGGGAGCTGTTTTTT. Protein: CASSPKLAGVTGELFF. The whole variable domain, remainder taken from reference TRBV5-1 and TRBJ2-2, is KAGVTQTPRYLIKTRGQQVTLSCSPISGHRSVSWYQQTPGQGLQFLFEYFSETQRNKGNFPGRFSGRQFSNSRSEMNVSTLELGDSALYLCASSPKLAGVTGELFFGEGSRLTVL.

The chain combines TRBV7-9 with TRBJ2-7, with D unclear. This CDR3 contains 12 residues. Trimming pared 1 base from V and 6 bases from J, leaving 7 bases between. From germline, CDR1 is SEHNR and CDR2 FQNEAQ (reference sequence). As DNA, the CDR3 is TGTGCCAGCAGCTTAGGACCAGCCGAGCAGTACTTC. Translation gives CASSLGPAEQYF.

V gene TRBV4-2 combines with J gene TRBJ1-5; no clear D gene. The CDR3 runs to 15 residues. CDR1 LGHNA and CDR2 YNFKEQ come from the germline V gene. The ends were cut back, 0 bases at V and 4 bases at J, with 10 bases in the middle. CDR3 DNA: TGTGCCAGCAGCCAAGATACGATGGCTAATCAGCCCCAGCATTTT. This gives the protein CASSQDTMANQPQHF.

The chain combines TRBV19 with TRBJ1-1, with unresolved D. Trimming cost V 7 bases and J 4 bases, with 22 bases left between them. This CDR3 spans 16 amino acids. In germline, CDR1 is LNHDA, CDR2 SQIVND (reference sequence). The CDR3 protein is CASTSVTSSGGTEAFF. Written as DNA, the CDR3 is TGTGCCAGTACCTCGGTAACGTCGTCGGGCGGCACTGAAGCTTTCTTT.

The CDR3 loop reads CATSRDWGDNQPQHF. The CDR3 coding sequence is TGTGCCACCAGCAGAGATTGGGGGGACAATCAGCCCCAGCATTTT. The chain uses TRBV15 and TRBJ1-5, with D maybe TRBD1 (5 bases). Trimming removed 0 bases from V and 3 bases from J, with 9 bases in between. CDR1 and CDR2 (germline): LNHNV, YYDKDF (reference sequence). This CDR3 comprises 15 residues.

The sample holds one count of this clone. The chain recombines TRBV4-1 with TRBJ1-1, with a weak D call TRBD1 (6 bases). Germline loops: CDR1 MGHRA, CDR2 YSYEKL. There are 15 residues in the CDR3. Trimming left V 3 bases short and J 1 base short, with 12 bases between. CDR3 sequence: CASSQGAVGNTEAFF. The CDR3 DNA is TGCGCCAGCAGCCAGGGGGCCGTGGGGAACACTGAAGCTTTCTTT.

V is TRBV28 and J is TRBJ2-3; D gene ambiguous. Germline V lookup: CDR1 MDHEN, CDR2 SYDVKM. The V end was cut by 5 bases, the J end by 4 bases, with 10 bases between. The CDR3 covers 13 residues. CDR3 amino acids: CASSVGPPDTQYF. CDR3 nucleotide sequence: TGTGCCAGCAGTGTGGGCCCGCCAGATACGCAGTATTTT.

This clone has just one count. CDR3 in DNA: TGTGCCAGCAGCGATAGAGGTAACACCATATATTTT. This encodes CASSDRGNTIYF. The rearrangement uses TRBV9 and TRBJ1-3; D gene ambiguous. Germline lookup yields CDR1 SGDLS and CDR2 YYNGEE. The CDR3 runs to 12 residues. The V end lost 3 bases, the J end lost 7 bases, and 8 bases lay between the germline ends.